A single sample is the source of the 4 T cell receptor beta chains below, sequenced in a study of Graves' ophthalmopathy and Graves' hyperthyroidism. The TCR beta CDR3 regions underwent amplification from RNA transcripts. An opening RT-PCR round employed HTBI primers and preceded a second-round multiplex PCR. TCRdb re-called the multiplex PCR reads through MiXCR, storing one row per CDR3 protein. The sample carries some 750,000 distinct CDR3 sequences, roughly 41% recorded once. Sequencing input: peripheral blood. These receptors were obtained from an adult man with Graves' ophthalmopathy.

This clonotype was detected only once. A much larger clonotype is one base distant, so this may be a read error. This rearrangement joins TRBV19 to TRBJ1-3; perhaps TRBD1 as D (5 bases). The CDR3 is 15 amino acids. V shed 6 bases and J shed 4 bases, with 16 bases lying between them. The germline gives CDR1 LNHDA, CDR2 SQIVND (reference sequence). The CDR3 nucleotides read TGTGCCAGTAGCCCCGGCGGGGGAAACGGAAACACCATATATTTT. It yields the protein CASSPGGGNGNTIYF.

This clonotype has only a few counts. The DNA for the CDR3 is TGTGCCAGCAGTGTACAGTTTAATGGCTACACCTTC. Amino acids: CASSVQFNGYTF. The chain joins TRBV6-1 to TRBJ1-2, with D unclear. The CDR3 spans 12 residues. The germline V gene has CDR1 MNHNS and CDR2 SASEGT. The V end lost 4 bases, the J end lost 6 bases, and 9 bases lay between the germline ends.

This clonotype was recorded a few times. The chain carries TRBV19 and TRBJ2-2; D is uncertain. The germline V gene encodes CDR1 LNHDA and CDR2 SQIVND (reference sequence). The CDR3 consists of 13 residues. V shed 1 base and J shed 5 bases, with 5 bases lying between them. The CDR3 region is CASSIAGTGELFF. The CDR3 DNA sequence: TGTGCCAGTAGTATAGCCGGAACCGGGGAGCTGTTTTTT.

The chain links TRBV7-9 to TRBJ1-3, with D maybe TRBD1 (6 bases). CDR1 and CDR2 from the germline V gene are SEHNR and FQNEAQ (reference sequence). Trimming removed 5 bases from V and 1 base from J, with 18 bases in between. This CDR3 is built from 17 residues. CDR3 coding DNA: TGTGCCAGCAGCCCAAGACAGGAACATGGGTCTGGAAACACCATATATTTT. Translating gives CASSPRQEHGSGNTIYF.